This TCR beta chain was identified during a study of regulatory T cells in long-lasting Graves disease. Study-wide points: Persistent cases of Graves' showed reduced TCR diversity relative to newly diagnosed patients.

J was trimmed by 13 bases and V by 4 bases; bases with no gene match: 17. There are 15 residues in the CDR3. Looked up from germline, CDR1 is SGHRS and CDR2 is YFSETQ. The time point was: newly diagnosed GD, antithyroid drugs for less than 3 months. PBMC RNA served as the TCR library source. A word on this clonotype: What it recognizes is unknown.

Relying on iRepertoire HTBI primers and Arm-PCR of CDR3 regions, the team built TCR beta libraries. TCRdb used MiXCR to reprocess the multiplex PCR reads, holding one entry per CDR3 protein. The sample lists some 330,000 distinct CDR3 sequences, 12% seen once, with approximately 17% in the top ten. These records were also assigned to another study, of T cells in Graves' hyperthyroidism and ophthalmopathy.

The rearrangement joins TRBV5-1 to TRBJ2-1; 7 nucleotides match TRBD1. The clonotype was recovered from a woman between 18 and 29 years old with Graves disease. Sequences were derived from peripheral blood mononuclear cells (PBMCs), sampled at new diagnosis, from a patient treated with antithyroid drugs. The CDR3 bases are TGCGCCAGCAGCCGAACAACAGACAGGGAAGAGACCCAGTTCTTC. As protein: CASSRTTDREETQFF.